This record looks at one TCR beta chain sequence and its context. The antigen remains undetermined. TCRdb's copy holds only in-frame clones and misses some; the assay was immunoSEQ multiplex PCR. The sample lists tens of thousands of clones, more than 85% seen once, with 2.4% in the top ten. The sample is drawn from a study of OX40 agonist ivuxolimab in advanced cancers. Across the study: Patients took ivuxolimab, an agonistic anti-OX40 (CD134) antibody. The study, taken as a whole, reports: Nonresponders included some who also had low normalized T-cell clonal expansion. Expanded clones belonging to CD8+ T cells outnumbered, on average, those of CD4+.

Germline V gene lookup returns CDR1 LGHNA and CDR2 YSLEER. Between the trimmed V and J ends, which lost 0 bases and 0 bases, there was a span of 5 bases. CDR3 length: 15 residues. Source: CD4+ or CD8+ T cells sorted from blood, taken in a trial of the OX40 agonist ivuxolimab. V is TRBV4-3 and J is TRBJ1-4; D gene uncertain. This TCR was recovered from an adult with an advanced solid tumor such as melanoma, head and neck, liver or kidney cancer. This CDR3 is CASSQDYATNEKLFF. The CDR3 DNA reads TGCGCCAGCAGCCAAGATTATGCAACTAATGAAAAACTGTTTTTT.